Below, 31 T cell receptor beta chains from the same sample are listed, as sequenced in a study of a mutant IDH1 vaccine in newly diagnosed glioma. Antigen specificity for these receptors is unknown. Documented time point: week 23, last vaccination. With topical imiquimod, each dose of the vaccine consisted of 300 ug of mutant IDH1 20-mer peptide. Using immunoSEQ multiplex PCR, the repertoire was profiled, and TCRdb retains in-frame clones only, with some absent. The data hold about 28,000 clones, with 82% observed a single time. The starting material was PBMCs, obtained from a glioma patient whose treatment included an IDH1 peptide vaccine. These receptors came from a young woman with glioma.

The chain has TRBV6-5 and TRBJ1-1, with D tentatively TRBD1 (5 bases). CDR3 length equals 11 residues. The V and J ends lost 8 bases and 6 bases respectively, with 10 bases between them. From germline, CDR1 is MNHEY and CDR2 SVGAGI. CDR3 protein: CASRRGAEAFF. Written as DNA, the CDR3 is TGTGCCAGCCGGAGGGGCGCTGAAGCTTTCTTT.

This chain uses TRBV4-1 with TRBJ2-2; unclear D gene. CDR3 length: 11 amino acids. Germline CDR1 and CDR2: MGHRA and YSYEKL. Trimming took 2 bases from V and 7 from J, leaving 2 bases between them. The DNA of the CDR3 is TGCGCCAGCAGCCAAAGCGGGGAGCTGTTTTTT. Its translation is CASSQSGELFF.

The sample holds one count of this clone. The rearrangement joins TRBV10-3 to TRBJ2-7, with D uncertain. The CDR3 runs to 13 residues. Germline CDR1 reads ENHRY; CDR2 reads SYGVKD. With 0 bases removed from V and 2 bases from J, the gap between germline ends came to 5 bases. CDR3 nucleotides: TGTGCCATCAGTGAGTCAAAGACCTACGAGCAGTACTTC. It yields the protein CAISESKTYEQYF.

This rearrangement joins TRBV6-1 to TRBJ1-1, with 8 bases fitting TRBD1. Germline V lookup: CDR1 MNHNS, CDR2 SASEGT. The CDR3 consists of 15 residues. With 2 bases clipped from V and 5 bases from J, the junction kept 7 bases outside the gene matches. CDR3 sequence: CASSETRTGRTEAFF. The DNA of the CDR3 is TGTGCCAGCAGTGAAACCAGGACAGGGAGGACTGAAGCTTTCTTT.

This rearrangement joins TRBV7-2 to TRBJ2-1; D gene ambiguous. The CDR3 spans 16 residues. V was pared by 2 bases and J by 0 bases, with 11 bases between. Germline V gene lookup returns CDR1 SGHTA and CDR2 FQGNSA. CDR3 sequence reads: CASSLIPPSSYNEQFF. The CDR3 DNA reads as TGTGCCAGCAGCTTAATCCCCCCGAGCTCCTACAATGAGCAGTTCTTC.

The rearrangement links TRBV5-1 to TRBJ2-1; D might be TRBD1 (6 bases). The V end lost 5 bases, the J end lost 7 bases, and 19 bases lay between the germline ends. This CDR3 contains 15 residues. The V gene's germline CDR1 is SGHRS and CDR2 YFSETQ. CDR3 nucleotide sequence: TGCGCCAGCAGACTCACAGGGTGGGGTGGGAATGAGCAGTTCTTC. Encoded protein: CASRLTGWGGNEQFF.

The chain links TRBV9 to TRBJ2-3; TRBD2 agrees at 7 bases. Trimming took 3 bases from V and 0 from J; bases not matched to a gene: 1. Per germline, CDR1 SGDLS and CDR2 YYNGEE. The CDR3 consists of 14 residues. The chain's CDR3 is CASSGGGSTDTQYF. The CDR3 DNA sequence: TGTGCCAGCAGCGGCGGGGGAAGCACAGATACGCAGTATTTT.

This sequence joins TRBV7-9 and TRBJ2-4; 7 bases are a match to TRBD1. The CDR3 runs 12 residues. The V gene's germline CDR1 is SEHNR and CDR2 FQNEAQ (reference sequence). With 1 base clipped from V and 12 bases from J, the junction kept 3 bases outside the gene matches. The CDR3 nucleotides read TGTGCCAGCAGCTTAGGGGGGACAGCTCAGTACTTC. This encodes CASSLGGTAQYF.

This rearrangement joins TRBV29-1 to TRBJ1-5; 10 nucleotides line up with TRBD1. Germline lookup yields CDR1 SQVTM and CDR2 ANQGSEA. The CDR3 consists of 13 residues. Unmatched junction bases numbered 3, after V lost 6 bases and J lost 4 bases. CDR3 protein: CSVGQGRNQPQHF. Here the CDR3 DNA reads TGCAGCGTGGGACAGGGGCGGAATCAGCCCCAGCATTTT. The entire variable domain, with the rest obtained from reference TRBV29-1 and TRBJ1-5, is as follows: SAVISQKPSRDICQRGTSLTIQCQVDSQVTMMFWYRQQPGQSLTLIATANQGSEATYESGFVIDKFPISRPNLTFSTLTVSNMSPEDSSIYLCSVGQGRNQPQHFGDGTRLSIL.

The chain carries TRBV10-2 and TRBJ1-2; a weak D match, TRBD1 (5 bases). Trimming pared 5 bases from V and 0 bases from J, leaving 10 bases between. Germline CDR1 WSHSY, CDR2 SAAADI. The CDR3 runs to 14 residues. In DNA form, the CDR3 reads TGCGCCAGCAGTAAGACAGACCCTAACTATGGCTACACCTTC. Protein: CASSKTDPNYGYTF.

The chain carries TRBV10-3 and TRBJ2-1, with 11 bases that match TRBD2. Trimming at V came to 7 bases and at J to 7 bases, leaving 6 bases not matched to a gene. The CDR3 loop spans 14 amino acids. In germline, CDR1 is ENHRY, CDR2 SYGVKD. The CDR3 DNA reads as TGTGCCATCAAACCGGGACTAGCGGAGAATGAGCAGTTCTTC. Amino acid sequence: CAIKPGLAENEQFF.

The chain employs TRBV5-1 and TRBJ1-5; D gene ambiguous. The CDR3 loop spans 14 amino acids. V was pared by 0 bases and J by 3 bases, with 7 bases between. Looked up from germline, CDR1 is SGHRS and CDR2 is YFSETQ. CDR3 amino acids: CASSLGQDNQPQHF. In nucleotides, the CDR3 is TGCGCCAGCAGCTTGGGGCAGGACAATCAGCCCCAGCATTTT.

V usage is TRBV19 and J usage is TRBJ2-7; D may match TRBD1 or TRBD2 (5 bases each). Trimming removed 5 bases from V and 1 base from J, with 9 bases in between. The CDR3 runs to 13 residues. Germline CDR1 is LNHDA and CDR2 is SQIVND (reference sequence). The CDR3, as DNA: TGTGCCAGTAGTTCGGGGCTTTCCTACGAGCAGTACTTC. Translation gives CASSSGLSYEQYF. Drawing the rest from reference TRBV19 and TRBJ2-7, the complete variable domain is DGGITQSPKYLFRKEGQNVTLSCEQNLNHDAMYWYRQDPGQGLRLIYYSQIVNDFQKGDIAEGYSVSREKKESFPLTVTSAQKNPTAFYLCASSSGLSYEQYFGPGTRLTVT.

J is TRBJ2-5 and V is TRBV29-1; D is unresolved. Germline lookup yields CDR1 SQVTM and CDR2 ANQGSEA. V lost 4 bases and J 5 bases, leaving 17 bases between the germline ends. CDR3 length: 14 amino acids. The CDR3 bases are TGCAGCGTTGTGCCACCCGCAGGATTGGAGACCCAGTACTTC. Translating gives CSVVPPAGLETQYF.

As DNA, the CDR3 is TGTGCCAGCAGTTACTCGTACCGTATAGGTCAGCCCCAGCATTTT. Protein sequence: CASSYSYRIGQPQHF. V gene TRBV6-5 combines with J gene TRBJ1-5; D is unresolved. The germline CDR1 and CDR2 sequences are MNHEY and SVGAGI. The CDR3 contains 15 residues. Trimming pared 0 bases from V and 6 bases from J, leaving 12 bases between.

This clone was seen only once. J is TRBJ2-1 and V is TRBV19; TRBD2 agrees at 8 bases. V was pared by 5 bases and J by 0 bases, with 3 bases of the junction left unmatched. Germline loops: CDR1 LNHDA, CDR2 SQIVND (reference sequence). The CDR3 covers 15 residues. CDR3 sequence reads: CASSLSGDSYNEQFF. CDR3 DNA: TGTGCCAGTAGTCTTAGCGGGGACTCCTACAATGAGCAGTTCTTC.

This clone was found a few times. V is TRBV29-1 and J is TRBJ2-5; TRBD2 agrees at 8 bases. Germline lookup yields CDR1 SQVTM and CDR2 ANQGSEA. The CDR3 is 18 residues long. V lost 0 bases and J lost 1; bases outside the gene matches: 13. The CDR3 here is CSVEDWSRGGSGQETQYF. CDR3 in DNA: TGCAGCGTTGAAGATTGGTCCCGGGGGGGGTCGGGCCAAGAGACCCAGTACTTC. The whole variable domain, filled in from reference TRBV29-1 and TRBJ2-5, reads SAVISQKPSRDICQRGTSLTIQCQVDSQVTMMFWYRQQPGQSLTLIATANQGSEATYESGFVIDKFPISRPNLTFSTLTVSNMSPEDSSIYLCSVEDWSRGGSGQETQYFGPGTRLLVL.

Notes on this clone: One end of the junction does not line up with germline, which may come from a read error. V usage is TRBV10-3 and J usage is TRBJ1-5; maybe TRBD1 (5 bases). The germline V gene has CDR1 ENHRY and CDR2 SYGVKD. CDR3 length: 13 residues. The CDR3 region has the DNA TGCGCCGGAGGGGCAGAAGGAAATCAGCCCCAGCATTTT. Protein: CAGGAEGNQPQHF.

The J gene is TRBJ1-5, the V gene TRBV15; D unclear. The V end lost 0 bases, the J end lost 6 bases, and 9 bases lay between the germline ends. This CDR3 has 14 residues. Germline V gene data show CDR1 as LNHNV and CDR2 as YYDKDF (reference sequence). The CDR3 nucleotides read TGTGCCACCAGCAGAGAGGGTGCCGGTCAGCCCCAGCATTTT. Protein product: CATSREGAGQPQHF.

This rearrangement joins TRBV5-1 to TRBJ2-3; 11 nucleotides agree with TRBD2. This CDR3 contains 16 residues. J lost 5 bases, V lost 4 bases, and 9 bases had no gene match. The V gene's germline CDR1 is SGHRS and CDR2 YFSETQ. The CDR3 loop reads CASSPRGSGRGDTQYF. DNA of the CDR3: TGCGCCAGCAGCCCGCGGGGTAGCGGGAGGGGAGATACGCAGTATTTT.

The CDR3 nucleotides are TGTGCCAGTAGGGACAGGGCTAATGAAAAACTGTTTTTT. Translating gives CASRDRANEKLFF. The chain is built from TRBV19 and TRBJ1-4, with TRBD1 identical over 8 bases. CDR1 and CDR2 from the germline V gene are LNHDA and SQIVND (reference sequence). The CDR3 covers 13 residues. V trimming: 6 bases; J trimming: 3 bases; junction bases outside the gene matches: 0.

In regard to this clone: One end of the junction fails to match germline, which may point to a read error. The chain carries TRBV2 and TRBJ2-5, with a possible D match to TRBD2 (6 bases). CDR1 and CDR2 (germline): SNHLY, FYNNEI. CDR3 length: 15 residues. DNA for the CDR3: TGTGCCAGCCGTGATAGTTACCGGGGGAGAGAGACCCAGTACTTC. This encodes CASRDSYRGRETQYF.

This sequence joins TRBV5-6 and TRBJ2-4, with D tentatively TRBD2 (6 bases). The V and J ends lost 3 bases and 6 bases respectively, with 13 bases between them. Germline V lookup: CDR1 SGHDT, CDR2 YYEEEE. The CDR3 covers 14 residues. CDR3 protein: CASSWRDSGNIQYF. The CDR3 DNA sequence: TGTGCCAGCAGCTGGCGGGACTCCGGAAACATTCAGTACTTC.

The rearrangement links TRBV10-3 to TRBJ2-5, with TRBD2 matching 11 bases. From germline, CDR1 is ENHRY and CDR2 SYGVKD. The CDR3 totals 14 residues. V gave up 7 bases and J gave up 5 bases; unmatched junction bases: 6. This CDR3 is CAIKLSGGVETQYF. The DNA of the CDR3 is TGTGCCATCAAGCTTAGCGGGGGGGTTGAGACCCAGTACTTC.

This chain connects TRBV27 to TRBJ2-5, with 12 bases lining up with TRBD2. The CDR3 has 15 amino acids. Per germline, CDR1 MNHEY and CDR2 SMNVEV (reference sequence). V gave up 4 bases and J gave up 5 bases; unmatched junction bases: 5. The DNA of the CDR3 is TGTGCCAGCAGTTGGACTAGCGGGGTACAGGAGACCCAGTACTTC. Protein sequence: CASSWTSGVQETQYF.

The chain joins TRBV11-2 to TRBJ2-7; D uncertain. Germline CDR1 and CDR2: SGHAT and FQNNGV. V lost 4 bases, J lost 4 bases, and 20 bases lay in between. The CDR3 contains 16 residues. CDR3 sequence reads: CASSSRGLSRDYEQYF. The CDR3 DNA reads TGTGCCAGCAGCTCCCGTGGTCTCTCCCGCGATTACGAGCAGTACTTC.

This CDR3 is CASSKTGDNRGLFF. In DNA, the CDR3 is TGTGCCAGCAGCAAGACAGGGGATAATCGAGGACTGTTTTTT. V usage is TRBV5-4 and J usage is TRBJ1-4, with 8 bases that match TRBD1. Germline CDR1 SGHNT, CDR2 YYREEE (reference sequence). The J segment lost 13 bases and the V segment lost 4 bases, leaving 12 bases of the junction unmatched. The CDR3 extends over 14 amino acids. Complete variable domain (other parts from reference TRBV5-4 and TRBJ1-4): ETGVTQSPTHLIKTRGQQVTLRCSSQSGHNTVSWYQQALGQGPQFIFQYYREEENGRGNFPPRFSGLQFPNYSSELNVNALELDDSALYLCASSKTGDNRGLFFGSGTQLSVL.

The V and J genes are TRBV4-2 and TRBJ2-3; 11 bases align to TRBD1. CDR1 is LGHNA and CDR2 is YNFKEQ in the germline V gene. CDR3 length equals 16 residues. Trimming took 3 bases from V and 4 from J; bases not matched to a gene: 6. CDR3 sequence (DNA): TGTGCCAGCAGCCAGGGAGGACAGGGGGCAGCAGATACGCAGTATTTT. Its translation: CASSQGGQGAADTQYF.

This sequence joins TRBV27 and TRBJ1-1, with D unclear. The CDR3 extends over 14 amino acids. V was trimmed by 4 bases and J by 5 bases, leaving 14 bases between them. CDR1 and CDR2 (germline): MNHEY, SMNVEV (reference sequence). The CDR3 DNA sequence: TGTGCCAGCAGTTGGGGTGGAGGGAGAACTGAAGCTTTCTTT. It is translated as CASSWGGGRTEAFF.

The chain carries TRBV30 and TRBJ2-5; TRBD2 matches 8 bases. This CDR3 is built from 15 residues. V lost 2 bases, J lost 3 bases, and 8 bases stayed unmatched. CDR1 GTSNPN and CDR2 SVGIG come from the germline V gene (reference sequence). CDR3 coding DNA: TGTGCCTGGAGTCGGGGGGGAGGGGGAGAAGAGACCCAGTACTTC. Translated: CAWSRGGGGEETQYF.

The genes are TRBV6-5 and TRBJ2-7; tentatively, D is TRBD1 (5 bases). V was trimmed by 0 bases and J by 5 bases, leaving 14 bases between them. This CDR3 comprises 15 residues. CDR1 and CDR2 (germline): MNHEY, SVGAGI. CDR3 sequence (DNA): TGTGCCAGCAGTTACTCGGATAGGGGATCAGACGAGCAGTACTTC. Translating it yields CASSYSDRGSDEQYF.